These 27 T cell receptor beta chains were all obtained from the same sample, sequenced in a study of shared clonotypes between healthy human individuals (dated by TCRdb to 2020 to 2021). The library was generated by the immunoSEQ multiplex PCR assay. TCRdb's version of the immuneACCESS table is confined to in-frame rearrangements and falls short of the full clone set. An unresolved V gene accounts for under half of the shortfall where checked; the remainder is of unknown origin. Within this sample are about 1 million clones, with under 80% of them counted one time only. The top ten hold approximately 1.5% of the sample. The material sequenced was memory CD4+ T cells sorted from blood. The cell subset or site label, read with the paper, signifies: CD45RA-negative fraction. Source of these receptors: a man younger than 30 in good health.

In its sample, this clone was seen once. J is TRBJ2-5 and V is TRBV6-5; no reliable D call. The CDR3 totals 12 residues. Germline loops: CDR1 MNHEY, CDR2 SVGAGI. Trimming shortened V by 5 bases and J by 7 bases, and 11 bases separated the two germline ends. The CDR3 bases are TGTGCCAGCAGTGCGAGCTCGGGGACCCAGTACTTC. Translated, it gives CASSASSGTQYF.

The V call is TRBV7-8, the J call TRBJ2-7; the D is unclear. Trimming pared 0 bases from V and 6 bases from J, leaving 3 bases between. Germline V gene data show CDR1 as SGHVS and CDR2 as FQNEAQ. The CDR3 length is 11 residues. CDR3 sequence: CASSLAREQYF. The CDR3 nucleotides are TGTGCCAGCAGCTTAGCGCGCGAGCAGTACTTC.

This clone was counted many times. This chain uses TRBV29-1 with TRBJ2-3, with TRBD2 matching 7 bases. The junction had 4 bases not matched to a gene; V was cut back by 1 base and J by 6 bases. Germline V gene data show CDR1 as SQVTM and CDR2 as ANQGSEA. The CDR3 is 13 residues long. The CDR3 reads CSVEGLAGDTQYF. The CDR3 bases are TGCAGCGTTGAAGGACTAGCCGGGGATACGCAGTATTTT.

Comments on this clone: This CDR3 is also generated by other DNA sequences in the sample. The chain carries TRBV7-9 and TRBJ2-2, with D perhaps given as TRBD1 or TRBD2 (5 bases each). V was clipped by 2 bases and J by 4 bases, with 11 bases between them. Germline CDR1 SEHNR, CDR2 FQNEAQ (reference sequence). There are 15 residues in the CDR3. The CDR3 nucleotides read TGTGCCAGCAGCTTACGAGGGGCGGGCACCGGGGAGCTGTTTTTT. This sequence encodes CASSLRGAGTGELFF.

This clone was observed a handful of times. The chain employs TRBV27 and TRBJ2-7; TRBD2 agrees at 9 bases. V lost 7 bases, J lost 7 bases, and 11 bases stayed unmatched. Looked up from germline, CDR1 is MNHEY and CDR2 is SMNVEV (reference sequence). This CDR3 has 14 amino acids. The CDR3 DNA is TGTGCCAGCACCATCGGGACGGCGGGGGGGGAGCAGTACTTC. Protein product: CASTIGTAGGEQYF.

V and J are TRBV18 and TRBJ2-7, with 8 positions matching TRBD1. Losses at the gene ends were 5 bases for V and 0 bases for J; bases not matched to a gene: 6. Germline-derived CDR1 and CDR2 are KGHSH and LQKENI. CDR3 length: 15 residues. The CDR3 reads CASSVTGGYSYEQYF. CDR3 coding DNA: TGTGCCAGCTCAGTCACAGGGGGTTACTCCTACGAGCAGTACTTC.

This chain connects TRBV10-3 to TRBJ1-1, with 10 positions matching TRBD1. V dropped 6 bases and J dropped 0; count of bases not matched to a gene: 1. Germline CDR1 ENHRY, CDR2 SYGVKD. CDR3 length: 14 residues. In DNA form, the CDR3 reads TGTGCCATCAGGGACAGGGGGATGAACACTGAAGCTTTCTTT. Translating it yields CAIRDRGMNTEAFF.

The V and J genes are TRBV7-2 and TRBJ2-2; D perhaps matches TRBD1 (6 bases). Trimming pared 1 base from V and 2 bases from J, leaving 11 bases between. Germline V gene lookup returns CDR1 SGHTA and CDR2 FQGNSA. The CDR3 is 16 amino acids. The CDR3 region has the DNA TGTGCCAGCAGCTTAGTGTCTGGGGGCAACACCGGGGAGCTGTTTTTT. The encoded protein is CASSLVSGGNTGELFF.

The chain couples TRBV5-1 to TRBJ2-7; D gene uncertain. The CDR3 runs 13 residues. Germline values: CDR1 SGHRS, CDR2 YFSETQ. V gave up 4 bases and J gave up 1 base, with 9 bases separating them. The CDR3 DNA reads TGCGCCAGCAGCGAACCCCAGTCCTACGAGCAGTACTTC. It yields the protein CASSEPQSYEQYF.

The V and J genes are TRBV9 and TRBJ2-2, with TRBD2 as a possible D gene (5 bases). V lost 2 bases and J lost 5, with 19 bases in between. CDR1 SGDLS and CDR2 YYNGEE come from the germline V gene. This CDR3 is 17 amino acids long. The CDR3 sequence is CASSVNPLLRGTGELFF. CDR3 nucleotide sequence: TGTGCCAGCAGCGTGAACCCGCTCCTACGGGGTACCGGGGAGCTGTTTTTT.

The chain carries TRBV28 and TRBJ2-7; 9 nucleotides line up with TRBD1. The CDR3 is 15 residues long. Germline lookup yields CDR1 MDHEN and CDR2 SYDVKM. Losses at the gene ends were 7 bases for V and 6 bases for J; bases not matched to a gene: 13. The CDR3 spells CASTDPGTGSGEQYF. As DNA, the CDR3 is TGTGCCAGCACCGATCCCGGGACAGGGTCTGGCGAGCAGTACTTC. Filled out from reference TRBV28 and TRBJ2-7, the complete variable domain reads DVKVTQSSRYLVKRTGEKVFLECVQDMDHENMFWYRQDPGLGLRLIYFSYDVKMKEKGDIPEGYSVSREKKERFSLILESASTNQTSMYLCASTDPGTGSGEQYFGPGTRLTVT.

The chain uses TRBV7-2 and TRBJ1-1; no clear D. This CDR3 contains 14 residues. The germline V gene has CDR1 SGHTA and CDR2 FQGNSA. V was shortened by 2 bases and J by 1 base, with 8 bases between the two germline ends. The CDR3 reads CASSLMGRNTEAFF. The DNA for the CDR3 is TGTGCCAGCAGCTTAATGGGCAGGAACACTGAAGCTTTCTTT.

The chain joins TRBV10-2 to TRBJ2-3; 9 bases are shared with TRBD2. Losses at the gene ends were 3 bases for V and 9 bases for J; bases not matched to a gene: 10. The CDR3 consists of 15 residues. Germline V gene sequence: CDR1 WSHSY, CDR2 SAAADI. CDR3 sequence reads: CASSDVAGASGTQYF. The CDR3 bases are TGCGCCAGCAGTGATGTAGCGGGAGCTTCCGGAACGCAGTATTTT.

This clone was counted a single time. A single base separates this from a much larger clone, so it may be a read error. The CDR3 does not close with the conserved phenylalanine or tryptophan, likely indicating a read error. This chain connects TRBV30 to TRBJ2-7; D is unclear. The CDR3 loop spans 12 amino acids. Trimming pared 2 bases from V and 3 bases from J, leaving 8 bases between. CDR1 and CDR2 (germline): GTSNPN, SVGIG (reference sequence). The CDR3 reads CAWSLGYYEQYL. The CDR3 coding sequence is TGTGCCTGGAGTTTAGGGTACTACGAGCAGTACCTC.

The J gene is TRBJ2-5, the V gene TRBV5-1; the match to TRBD2 covers 10 bases. The CDR3 has 16 residues. Per germline, CDR1 SGHRS and CDR2 YFSETQ. Trimming at V came to 0 bases and at J to 5 bases, leaving 7 bases not matched to a gene. This CDR3 reads CASSLEASGGGETQYF. CDR3 DNA: TGCGCCAGCAGCTTGGAGGCTAGCGGGGGCGGGGAGACCCAGTACTTC.

This clone was recorded once. The J gene is TRBJ2-1, the V gene TRBV28; D unclear. V was pared by 6 bases and J by 2 bases, with 11 bases between. Germline-derived CDR1 and CDR2 are MDHEN and SYDVKM. CDR3 length equals 14 residues. The CDR3 protein is CASSPEFTYNEQFF. Written as DNA, the CDR3 is TGTGCCAGCAGCCCCGAATTCACCTACAATGAGCAGTTCTTC.

The chain combines TRBV4-1 with TRBJ2-6; 8 bases agree with TRBD2. V lost 0 bases and J lost 0; bases outside the gene matches: 4. This CDR3 has 18 residues. CDR1 is MGHRA, CDR2 YSYEKL, per germline. CDR3 sequence (DNA): TGCGCCAGCAGCCAAGAAGTCCGGGGGGGCTCTGGGGCCAACGTCCTGACTTTC. Its protein product is CASSQEVRGGSGANVLTF.

V gene TRBV6-1 combines with J gene TRBJ1-1; no reliable D call. From germline, CDR1 is MNHNS and CDR2 SASEGT. This CDR3 has 13 amino acids. With 7 bases removed from V and 2 bases from J, the gap between germline ends came to 11 bases. In nucleotides, the CDR3 is TGTGCCAGCACGGAAGGGTTAAACACTGAAGCTTTCTTT. Translated: CASTEGLNTEAFF.

The rearrangement joins TRBV2 to TRBJ1-2; a possible D gene is TRBD1 (6 bases). This CDR3 contains 14 residues. Germline V gene sequence: CDR1 SNHLY, CDR2 FYNNEI. The V end lost 2 bases, the J end lost 8 bases, and 15 bases lay between the germline ends. CDR3 coding DNA: TGTGCCAGCAGTGAATTAGTGGAGGGGGTCGGCTACACCTTC. Its translation: CASSELVEGVGYTF.

On this clone itself: The same CDR3 also results from other DNA sequences found in this sample. The chain uses TRBV5-4 and TRBJ1-2, with unresolved D. CDR1 is SGHNT, CDR2 YYREEE, per germline (reference sequence). V was clipped by 0 bases and J by 1 base, with 4 bases between them. The CDR3 has 13 residues. In nucleotides, the CDR3 is TGTGCCAGCAGCTTGGACCGTAACTATGGCTACACCTTC. Amino acid sequence: CASSLDRNYGYTF.

As DNA, the CDR3 is TGCGCCAGCAGCTTGGGAGGGGCGGCGAACACCGGGGAGCTGTTTTTT. Its translation is CASSLGGAANTGELFF. This chain connects TRBV5-1 to TRBJ2-2; either TRBD1 or TRBD2 may supply D (5 bases each). V dropped 0 bases and J dropped 0 bases, with 9 bases sitting between them. The CDR3 sequence is 16 residues long. The germline V gene encodes CDR1 SGHRS and CDR2 YFSETQ.

This clone was detected once. The chain carries TRBV5-6 and TRBJ1-1, with a weak D call TRBD1 (6 bases). This CDR3 comprises 12 residues. Per the germline V gene, CDR1 is SGHDT and CDR2 is YYEEEE. V dropped 3 bases and J dropped 7 bases, with 10 bases sitting between them. The chain's CDR3 is CASSWGAYEAFF. As DNA, the CDR3 is TGTGCCAGCAGCTGGGGGGCGTATGAAGCTTTCTTT.

The chain carries TRBV9 and TRBJ1-6; D is unclear. The V and J ends lost 4 bases and 10 bases respectively, with 24 bases between them. CDR3 length equals 17 residues. Germline V CDR1 and CDR2: SGDLS, YYNGEE. Written as DNA, the CDR3 is TGTGCCAGCAGCACCCACCTAATGTTAGGATGGAAGTCACCCCTCCACTTT. Protein product: CASSTHLMLGWKSPLHF.

This clone has more than one count but fewer than ten. V gene TRBV27 combines with J gene TRBJ1-6; no reliable D call. The V gene's germline CDR1 is MNHEY and CDR2 SMNVEV (reference sequence). V was trimmed by 5 bases and J by 1 base, leaving 12 bases between them. The CDR3 has 16 amino acids. CDR3 amino acids: CASSPSRISYNSPLHF. CDR3 DNA: TGTGCCAGCAGTCCGTCAAGAATATCCTATAATTCACCCCTCCACTTT.

This chain uses TRBV29-1 with TRBJ2-7; possibly TRBD2 for D (5 bases). The ends were cut back, 6 bases at V and 0 bases at J, with 12 bases in the middle. Germline V gives CDR1 SQVTM, CDR2 ANQGSEA. The CDR3 is made up of 13 amino acids. CDR3 coding DNA: TGCAGCGTCTCTACCACTAGCTCCTACGAGCAGTACTTC. The encoded protein is CSVSTTSSYEQYF.

This clone was seen more than once but under ten times. The V call is TRBV10-3, the J call TRBJ1-3; 8 nucleotides agree with TRBD1. CDR1 and CDR2 from the germline V gene are ENHRY and SYGVKD. Germline trimming cut 6 bases from V and 9 bases from J; bases unmatched to any gene: 13. The CDR3 extends over 15 amino acids. The CDR3 region is CAISEDRGGLGTIYF. CDR3 DNA sequence: TGTGCCATCAGCGAAGACAGGGGCGGGCTGGGCACCATATATTTT.

The chain carries TRBV5-8 and TRBJ2-1, with 10 nucleotides matching TRBD2. Per germline, CDR1 SGHTS and CDR2 YDEGEE. V was pared by 4 bases and J by 2 bases, with 3 bases of the junction left unmatched. This CDR3 has 15 residues. DNA for the CDR3: TGTGCCAGCAGCGGGACTAGCGTGCCCTACAATGAGCAGTTCTTC. Translation: CASSGTSVPYNEQFF.